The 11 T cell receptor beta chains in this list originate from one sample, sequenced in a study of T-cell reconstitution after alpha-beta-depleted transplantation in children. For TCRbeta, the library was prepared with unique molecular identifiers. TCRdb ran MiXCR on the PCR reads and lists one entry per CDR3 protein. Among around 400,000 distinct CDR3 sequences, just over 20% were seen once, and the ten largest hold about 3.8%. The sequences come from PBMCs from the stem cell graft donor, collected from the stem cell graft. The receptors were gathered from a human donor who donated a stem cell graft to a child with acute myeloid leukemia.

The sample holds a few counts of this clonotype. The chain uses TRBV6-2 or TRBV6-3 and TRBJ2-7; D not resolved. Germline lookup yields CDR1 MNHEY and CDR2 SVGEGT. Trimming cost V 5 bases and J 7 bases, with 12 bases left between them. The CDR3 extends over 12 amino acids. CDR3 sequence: CASSPPPGEQYF. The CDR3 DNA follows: TGTGCCAGCAGTCCGCCGCCTGGGGAGCAGTACTTC.

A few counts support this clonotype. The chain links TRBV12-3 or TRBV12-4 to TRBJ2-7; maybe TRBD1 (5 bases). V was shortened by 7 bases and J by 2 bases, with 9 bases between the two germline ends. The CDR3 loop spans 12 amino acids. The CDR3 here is CASTETAYEQYF. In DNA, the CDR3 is TGTGCCAGCACCGAGACAGCCTACGAGCAGTACTTC.

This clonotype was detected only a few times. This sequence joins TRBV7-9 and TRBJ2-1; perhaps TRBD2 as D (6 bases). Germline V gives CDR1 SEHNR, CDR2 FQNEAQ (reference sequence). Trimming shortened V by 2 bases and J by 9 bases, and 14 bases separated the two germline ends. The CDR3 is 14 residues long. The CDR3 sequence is CASSLSTSLFEQFF. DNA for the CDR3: TGTGCCAGCAGCTTATCGACTAGTTTATTTGAGCAGTTCTTC.

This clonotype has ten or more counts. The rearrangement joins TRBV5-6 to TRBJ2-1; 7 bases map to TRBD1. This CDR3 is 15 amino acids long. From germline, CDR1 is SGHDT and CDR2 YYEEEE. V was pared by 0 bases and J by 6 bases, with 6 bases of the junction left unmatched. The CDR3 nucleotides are TGTGCCAGCAGCTTGGTACAGGGGCGGTTCAATGAGCAGTTCTTC. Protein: CASSLVQGRFNEQFF.

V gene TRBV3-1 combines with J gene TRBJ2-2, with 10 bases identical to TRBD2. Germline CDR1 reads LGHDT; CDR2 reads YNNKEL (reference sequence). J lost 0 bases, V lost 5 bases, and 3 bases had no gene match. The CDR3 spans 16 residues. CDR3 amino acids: CASSSGLAPNTGELFF. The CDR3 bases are TGTGCCAGCAGCTCGGGACTAGCGCCGAACACCGGGGAGCTGTTTTTT.

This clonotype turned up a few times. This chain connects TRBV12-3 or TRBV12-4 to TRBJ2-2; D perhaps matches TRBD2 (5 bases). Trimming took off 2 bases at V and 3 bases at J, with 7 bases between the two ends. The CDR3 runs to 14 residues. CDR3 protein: CASSLFGDTGELFF. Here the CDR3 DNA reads TGTGCCAGCAGTTTATTCGGGGACACCGGGGAGCTGTTTTTT.

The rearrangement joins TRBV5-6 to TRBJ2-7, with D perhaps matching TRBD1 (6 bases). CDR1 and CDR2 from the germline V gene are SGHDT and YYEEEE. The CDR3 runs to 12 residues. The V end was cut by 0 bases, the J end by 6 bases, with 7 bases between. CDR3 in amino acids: CASSLEGGEQYF. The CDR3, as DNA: TGTGCCAGCAGCTTGGAAGGGGGCGAGCAGTACTTC.

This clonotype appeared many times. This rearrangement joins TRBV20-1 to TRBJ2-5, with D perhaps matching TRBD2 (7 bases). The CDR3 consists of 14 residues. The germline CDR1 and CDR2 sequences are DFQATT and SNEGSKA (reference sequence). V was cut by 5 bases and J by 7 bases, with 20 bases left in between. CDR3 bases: TGCAGTGCTCCCCCGCGCGGGAGAGGGGGGACCCAGTACTTC. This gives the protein CSAPPRGRGGTQYF.

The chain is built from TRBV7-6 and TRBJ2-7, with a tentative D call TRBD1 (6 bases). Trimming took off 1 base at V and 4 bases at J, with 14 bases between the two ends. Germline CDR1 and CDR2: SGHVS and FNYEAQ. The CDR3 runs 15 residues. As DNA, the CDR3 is TGTGCCAGCAGCTTAGAGGCAGGGGAAGGATACGAGCAGTACTTC. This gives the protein CASSLEAGEGYEQYF.

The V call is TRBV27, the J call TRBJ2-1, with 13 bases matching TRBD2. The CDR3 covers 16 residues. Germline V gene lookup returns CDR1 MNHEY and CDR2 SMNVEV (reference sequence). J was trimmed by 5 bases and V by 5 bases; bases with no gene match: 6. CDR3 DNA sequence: TGTGCCAGCAGTCCAAGGACTAGCGGGAGTGACAATGAGCAGTTCTTC. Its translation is CASSPRTSGSDNEQFF.

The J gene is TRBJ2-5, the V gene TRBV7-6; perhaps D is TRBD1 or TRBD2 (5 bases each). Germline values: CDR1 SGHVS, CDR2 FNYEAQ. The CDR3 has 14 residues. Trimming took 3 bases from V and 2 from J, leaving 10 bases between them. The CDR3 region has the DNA TGTGCCAGCAGCTTCGTCTGGGGGCAAGAGACCCAGTACTTC. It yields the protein CASSFVWGQETQYF. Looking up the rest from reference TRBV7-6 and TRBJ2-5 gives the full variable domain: GAGVSQSPRYKVTKRGQDVALRCDPISGHVSLYWYRQALGQGPEFLTYFNYEAQQDKSGLPNDRFSAERPEGSISTLTIQRTEQRDSAMYRCASSFVWGQETQYFGPGTRLLVL.